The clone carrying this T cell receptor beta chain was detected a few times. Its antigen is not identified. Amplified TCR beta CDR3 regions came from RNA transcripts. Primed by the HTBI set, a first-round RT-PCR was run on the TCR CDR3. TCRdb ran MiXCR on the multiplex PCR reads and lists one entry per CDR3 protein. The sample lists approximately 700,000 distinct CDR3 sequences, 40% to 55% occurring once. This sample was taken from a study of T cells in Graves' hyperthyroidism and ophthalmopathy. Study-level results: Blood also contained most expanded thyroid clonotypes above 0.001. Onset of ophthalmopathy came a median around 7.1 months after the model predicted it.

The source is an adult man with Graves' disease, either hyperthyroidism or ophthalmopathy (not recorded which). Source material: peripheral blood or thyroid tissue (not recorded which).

CDR3 nucleotides: TGTGCCACCAGTGTCGGGACTAGTAGCACAGATACGCAGTATTTT. Protein sequence: CATSVGTSSTDTQYF. The chain links TRBV24-1 to TRBJ2-3; 8 bases align to TRBD2. The CDR3 covers 15 residues. The V and J ends lost 5 bases and 0 bases, in that order; junction bases with no gene match: 3. Germline values: CDR1 KGHDR, CDR2 SFDVKD.